This TCR beta chain was identified during a study of T cell responses to AZD1222 COVID-19 vaccine. Overall study results and limits: Clonal diversity was possibly underestimated, and white British individuals and females predominated among donors.

Clones were sequenced by immunoSEQ multiplex PCR, and TCRdb holds only the in-frame ones, with some missing. This sample has 130,000 or so clones, with 75% to 90% found just once. In this sample, this clone turned up once. Antigen: not known. V dropped 0 bases and J dropped 7 bases, with 7 bases sitting between them. CDR3 length: 13 amino acids. Germline CDR1 is GTSNPN and CDR2 is SVGIG (reference sequence). This clonotype was obtained from an adult in good health. The chain uses TRBV30 and TRBJ1-6; D call uncertain. The source was peripheral blood, collected on day 0 of AZD1222 vaccination. The CDR3 reads CAWSVSPNSPLHF. In DNA form, the CDR3 reads TGTGCCTGGAGTGTATCCCCGAATTCACCCCTCCACTTT. Full variable domain (missing parts from reference TRBV30 and TRBJ1-6): SQTIHQWPATLVQPVGSPLSLECTVEGTSNPNLYWYRQAAGRGLQLLFYSVGIGQISSEVPQNLSASRPQDRQFILSSKKLLLSDSGFYLCAWSVSPNSPLHFGNGTRLTVT.